Listed below are T cell receptor beta chains from one sample, sequenced in a study of blood T cells in healthy people across ages. TCRdb itself ran the 5' RACE reads through MiXCR, one entry per CDR3 protein. This sample has 1.8 million or so distinct CDR3 sequences, with about 39% found just once. Sequencing input: blood. All receptors derive from a human donor in good health. Both conserved end residues are part of each CDR3. D genes are given only for firm matches. Size tells how often a clone was seen (once, few, many) or the class of an expanded clone, and some rows leave it out.

CDR3 protein | CDR3 DNA | D gene | V gene | clone size | J gene
CSARDGSAVGRDNQPQHF | TGCAGTGCTAGAGACGGCTCGGCGGTGGGTCGGGACAATCAGCCCCAGCATTTT | - | TRBV20-1 | few | TRBJ1-5
CASSLALTQGTEAFF | TGTGCCAGCAGCTTAGCTCTGACCCAGGGCACTGAAGCTTTCTTT | - | TRBV7-2 | once | TRBJ1-1
CASSLDPGDSYGYTF | TGTGCCAGCAGCTTGGACCCCGGGGACAGCTATGGCTACACCTTC | TRBD1 | TRBV5-5 | - | TRBJ1-2
CSARLRSNYGYTF | TGCAGTGCTAGACTCAGGTCCAACTATGGCTACACCTTC | - | TRBV20-1 | - | TRBJ1-2
CASSRRLAGGINEQFF | TGTGCCAGCAGCCGACGACTAGCGGGAGGGATCAATGAGCAGTTCTTC | TRBD2 | TRBV6-6 | - | TRBJ2-1
CASSIGTGGFGYTF | TGCGCCAGCAGCATCGGGACAGGGGGCTTTGGCTACACCTTC | TRBD1 | TRBV5-1 | few | TRBJ1-2
CASRARDIINEQFF | TGTGCCAGCAGGGCCCGGGACATAATCAATGAGCAGTTCTTC | - | TRBV12-3/TRBV12-4 | - | TRBJ2-1
CSATRGDRANGYTF | TGCAGTGCTACAAGAGGGGACAGGGCTAATGGCTACACCTTC | TRBD1 | TRBV20-1 | few | TRBJ1-2
CSVEDSENYGYTF | TGCAGCGTTGAAGATTCCGAGAACTATGGCTACACCTTC | - | TRBV29-1 | - | TRBJ1-2
CASREGWGYGYTF | TGTGCCAGCAGGGAGGGATGGGGCTATGGCTACACCTTC | - | TRBV6-4 | - | TRBJ1-2
CATSRVQGGSYNEQFF | TGTGCCACCAGCAGAGTACAGGGCGGCTCCTACAATGAGCAGTTCTTC | - | TRBV15 | - | TRBJ2-1
CASSFVGPNTGELFF | TGTGCCAGCAGCTTTGTGGGCCCGAACACCGGGGAGCTGTTTTTT | - | TRBV5-6 | few | TRBJ2-2
CATSRGGERYEQYF | TGTGCCACCAGCAGAGGAGGGGAACGATACGAGCAGTACTTC | - | TRBV15 | - | TRBJ2-7
CASSAGTQKNIQYF | TGTGCCAGCAGCGCCGGGACACAAAAAAACATTCAGTACTTC | - | TRBV7-2 | - | TRBJ2-4
CASSWGVWNTEAFF | TGTGCCAGCAGCTGGGGGGTATGGAACACTGAAGCTTTCTTT | - | TRBV11-2 | few | TRBJ1-1
CASSLRTGRSYYEQYF | TGTGCCAGCAGCTTGAGGACAGGGCGATCTTACTACGAGCAGTACTTC | TRBD1 | TRBV7-2 | - | TRBJ2-7
CASSRRDGSSLHGYTF | TGTGCCAGCAGTCGACGGGACGGGAGTTCGCTGCATGGCTACACCTTC | - | TRBV12-3/TRBV12-4 | - | TRBJ1-2
CASSPDRGMSGEQYF | TGCGCCAGCAGCCCGGACAGGGGGATGTCGGGAGAGCAGTACTTC | TRBD1 | TRBV5-1 | - | TRBJ2-7
CASALGPSGQYEQYF | TGCGCCAGCGCATTGGGCCCTAGCGGGCAATACGAGCAGTACTTC | TRBD2 | TRBV4-3 | - | TRBJ2-7
CASSEPGLAGDEQFF | TGTGCCAGCAGCGAACCGGGACTAGCTGGTGATGAGCAGTTCTTC | TRBD2 | TRBV3-1 | - | TRBJ2-1
CASSPLQGRANTGELFF | TGTGCCAGCAGCCCCTTGCAAGGGCGTGCGAACACCGGGGAGCTGTTTTTT | - | TRBV25-1 | - | TRBJ2-2
CASSYGGQNIQYF | TGTGCCAGCAGTTATGGCGGACAAAACATTCAGTACTTC | - | TRBV6-6 | - | TRBJ2-4
CASSYRDRGSTQYF | TGTGCCAGCAGTTACCGGGACAGGGGGTCGACCCAGTACTTC | TRBD1 | TRBV7-2 | - | TRBJ2-5
CASSLIGQGGIYGYTF | TGTGCCAGCAGTTTAATTGGACAGGGTGGAATCTATGGCTACACCTTC | TRBD1 | TRBV28 | few | TRBJ1-2
CASSLGRGDRRHGYTF | TGTGCCAGCAGTTTAGGCAGGGGGGATCGTCGCCATGGCTACACCTTC | TRBD1 | TRBV27 | - | TRBJ1-2
CSADRGDTEAFF | TGCAGTGCTGACAGGGGGGACACTGAAGCTTTCTTT | TRBD1 | TRBV20-1 | - | TRBJ1-1
CSARDEGYEQFF | TGCAGTGCTAGAGATGAGGGCTATGAGCAGTTCTTC | - | TRBV20-1 | - | TRBJ2-1
CAISTGTPDYNEQFF | TGTGCCATCAGTACCGGGACACCGGACTACAATGAGCAGTTCTTC | - | TRBV10-3 | few | TRBJ2-1
CASSAFGQGHTYEQYF | TGTGCCAGCAGCGCGTTCGGACAGGGACACACCTACGAGCAGTACTTC | TRBD1 | TRBV9 | - | TRBJ2-7
CSARGLANYGYTF | TGCAGTGCCAGGGGCCTCGCTAACTATGGCTACACCTTC | - | TRBV20-1 | - | TRBJ1-2
CASRTGTRLSSGANVLTF | TGTGCCAGCAGGACCGGGACTAGGCTTAGCTCTGGGGCCAACGTCCTGACTTTC | TRBD2 | TRBV6-1 | - | TRBJ2-6
CASSLESAQGAKETQYF | TGTGCCAGCAGCTTAGAGTCGGCCCAAGGGGCTAAAGAGACCCAGTACTTC | - | TRBV7-9 | - | TRBJ2-5
CASSLVTRLTETQYF | TGTGCCAGCAGCTTAGTCACTAGGTTGACAGAGACCCAGTACTTC | - | TRBV7-2 | - | TRBJ2-5
CAISPGTSIDEQFF | TGTGCCATCAGTCCCGGGACTAGTATAGATGAGCAGTTCTTC | TRBD2 | TRBV10-3 | few | TRBJ2-1
CSASPQGWGNTEAFF | TGCAGTGCTAGTCCACAGGGTTGGGGGAACACTGAAGCTTTCTTT | - | TRBV20-1 | - | TRBJ1-1
CASSWAQGAPGYTF | TGCGCCAGCAGCTGGGCACAGGGGGCGCCTGGCTACACCTTC | TRBD1 | TRBV5-1 | - | TRBJ1-2
CASSLDTMTPGARTNYGYTF | TGTGCCAGCAGTTTAGATACCATGACCCCGGGGGCGCGAACTAACTATGGCTACACCTTC | - | TRBV12-3/TRBV12-4 | many | TRBJ1-2
CASSFRPDEQFF | TGTGCCAGCAGTTTCCGACCGGATGAGCAGTTCTTC | - | TRBV6-5 | few | TRBJ2-1
CASRLQGSGNTIYF | TGTGCCAGCAGATTACAGGGCTCTGGAAACACCATATATTTT | - | TRBV6-6 | few | TRBJ1-3
CASSQSRDRIFNEQYF | TGCGCCAGCAGCCAAAGCCGGGACAGGATCTTTAACGAGCAGTACTTC | TRBD1 | TRBV4-3 | few | TRBJ2-7
CASNNIRSGYTF | TGTGCCAGCAACAATATCCGGAGTGGCTACACCTTC | - | TRBV5-6 | few | TRBJ1-2
CASSTLLDTEAFF | TGTGCCAGCAGTACCCTTTTGGACACTGAAGCTTTCTTT | - | TRBV2 | - | TRBJ1-1
CASGFGTGQPQHF | TGTGCTAGTGGTTTTGGGACGGGTCAGCCCCAGCATTTT | - | TRBV12-5 | - | TRBJ1-5
CASSDIRGEKLFF | TGTGCCAGCAGTGACATCAGGGGTGAAAAACTGTTTTTT | - | TRBV2 | - | TRBJ1-4
CASSSQQGLPNYGYTF | TGTGCCAGCAGCTCCCAACAAGGTTTGCCTAACTATGGCTACACCTTC | - | TRBV7-9 | - | TRBJ1-2
CSARDSQGPPGYTF | TGCAGTGCTAGAGATTCTCAGGGCCCTCCTGGCTACACCTTC | - | TRBV20-1 | - | TRBJ1-2
CASSPLLAGAVETQYF | TGTGCCAGCAGCCCGTTACTAGCGGGGGCCGTGGAGACCCAGTACTTC | TRBD2 | TRBV7-9 | - | TRBJ2-5
CASSRQLGNTIYF | TGTGCCAGCAGTCGGCAGCTTGGAAACACCATATATTTT | - | TRBV12-3/TRBV12-4 | few | TRBJ1-3
CSATTGEGETQYF | TGCAGTGCCACTACAGGGGAGGGAGAGACCCAGTACTTC | - | TRBV20-1 | - | TRBJ2-5
CASSPGQPYGYTF | TGTGCCAGCAGCCCAGGACAGCCCTATGGCTACACCTTC | - | TRBV12-3/TRBV12-4 | many | TRBJ1-2
CASTILGQPQHF | TGTGCCAGCACCATTCTAGGTCAGCCCCAGCATTTT | - | TRBV28 | - | TRBJ1-5
CASSLKSGGRTGGLFEQYF | TGTGCCAGCAGTTTAAAGTCGGGGGGTCGGACAGGGGGTTTATTCGAGCAGTACTTC | TRBD1 | TRBV27 | few | TRBJ2-7
CASTLLGSFTDTQYF | TGTGCCAGCACACTACTCGGATCTTTCACAGATACGCAGTATTTT | - | TRBV7-2 | - | TRBJ2-3
CASSLTGTGDGYTF | TGTGCCAGCAGCCTAACCGGGACAGGGGATGGCTACACCTTC | TRBD1 | TRBV12-3/TRBV12-4 | - | TRBJ1-2
CSAIPNKFLEQETQYF | TGCAGTGCCATACCTAACAAATTCCTCGAACAAGAGACCCAGTACTTC | - | TRBV20-1 | - | TRBJ2-5